These 32 T cell receptor beta chains were all obtained from the same sample, sequenced in a study of cytomegalovirus exposure and HLA in healthy donors. The PCR had 60 Vbeta and 13 Jbeta primers. Generated by immunoSEQ multiplex PCR, the TCRdb table keeps only in-frame clones and is missing some. The table has 200,000 to 250,000 clones, about 80% seen once. The sequencing sample was made of PBMCs. All receptors derive from a woman aged 55 to 70 in good health and CMV-seropositive.

The chain has TRBV23-1 and TRBJ1-1; 8 bases fit TRBD1. TRBV23-1 is an open reading frame, and its role is uncertain. This CDR3 has 18 residues. The junction had 12 bases not matched to a gene; V was cut back by 3 bases and J by 0 bases. Here the CDR3 DNA reads TGCGCCAGCAGTCATAGGGCCGGACAGGGATACATGAACACTGAAGCTTTCTTT. Translating it yields CASSHRAGQGYMNTEAFF.

V gene TRBV7-9 combines with J gene TRBJ2-7, with D perhaps matching TRBD1 (6 bases). The ends were cut back, 5 bases at V and 3 bases at J, with 20 bases in the middle. Per the germline V gene, CDR1 is SEHNR and CDR2 is FQNEAQ (reference sequence). The CDR3 consists of 16 residues. The CDR3 protein is CASSRGRTAVRYEQYF. As DNA, the CDR3 is TGTGCCAGCAGCAGAGGGCGGACAGCTGTTCGCTACGAGCAGTACTTC.

This rearrangement joins TRBV30 to TRBJ1-1; TRBD1 matches 8 bases. V lost 1 base to trimming and J lost 8 bases; unmatched junction nucleotides: 9. CDR3 size: 14 residues. Germline values: CDR1 GTSNPN, CDR2 SVGIG (reference sequence). For the CDR3, the DNA is TGTGCCTGGAGTGGCCAGACAGGGGTGACCGAAGCTTTCTTT. It encodes CAWSGQTGVTEAFF. Full variable domain (rest looked up from reference TRBV30 and TRBJ1-1): SQTIHQWPATLVQPVGSPLSLECTVEGTSNPNLYWYRQAAGRGLQLLFYSVGIGQISSEVPQNLSASRPQDRQFILSSKKLLLSDSGFYLCAWSGQTGVTEAFFGQGTRLTVV.

Worth noting for this clone: Mismatch with germline at one junction end may stem from a read error. This sample includes further DNA sequences coding for the same CDR3. The chain couples TRBV2 to TRBJ1-1; D uncertain. Looked up from germline, CDR1 is SNHLY and CDR2 is FYNNEI. The CDR3 has 14 residues. The CDR3 bases are TGTGCCAGCAGCCTCAGGCCGATGAACACGGAAGCTTTCTTT. Translating gives CASSLRPMNTEAFF.

The chain has TRBV5-1 and TRBJ2-2; 9 bases are a match to TRBD1. After removal of 2 bases from V and 3 bases from J, the junction contained 2 bases not matched to a gene. CDR3 length equals 15 residues. CDR1 and CDR2 from the germline V gene are SGHRS and YFSETQ. DNA of the CDR3: TGCGCCAGCAGCTTCGGGGACAGGGACACCGGGGAGCTGTTTTTT. Translated: CASSFGDRDTGELFF.

The chain employs TRBV14 and TRBJ1-2; no clear D. V gave up 3 bases and J gave up 3 bases, with 11 bases separating them. This CDR3 comprises 14 residues. Per the germline V gene, CDR1 is SGHDN and CDR2 is FVKESK. The DNA of the CDR3 is TGTGCCAGCAGCCAGCAGGTTTTCGACTATGGCTACACCTTC. Amino acids: CASSQQVFDYGYTF.

The chain is built from TRBV6-1 and TRBJ1-1, with TRBD1 as a possible D gene (6 bases). V was cut by 5 bases and J by 1 base, with 14 bases left in between. Germline V lookup: CDR1 MNHNS, CDR2 SASEGT. The length of the CDR3 is 15 residues. CDR3 nucleotide sequence: TGTGCCAGCAGTTCCGCATCGGACAGGAACACTGAAGCTTTCTTT. Translating it yields CASSSASDRNTEAFF.

This clone has a single count. The chain is built from TRBV30 and TRBJ1-2; no firm D call. V was shortened by 2 bases and J by 5 bases, with 3 bases between the two germline ends. Looked up from germline, CDR1 is GTSNPN and CDR2 is SVGIG (reference sequence). This CDR3 is built from 10 residues. The CDR3 DNA reads TGTGCCTGGAGTTCATATGGCTACACCTTC. Protein: CAWSSYGYTF.

This clone has just one count. This sequence joins TRBV27 and TRBJ2-1; D might be TRBD1 (6 bases). CDR3 length equals 15 residues. V lost 0 bases and J lost 2, with 8 bases in between. CDR1 and CDR2 (germline): MNHEY, SMNVEV (reference sequence). The DNA for the CDR3 is TGTGCCAGCAGTTTATCGGGGGCCGCCTACAATGAGCAGTTCTTC. Its translation is CASSLSGAAYNEQFF.

The J gene is TRBJ2-7, the V gene TRBV5-1; 8 bases fit TRBD1. The germline CDR1 and CDR2 sequences are SGHRS and YFSETQ. This CDR3 has 14 residues. V shed 4 bases and J 6 bases; nucleotides not matched to a gene: 9. CDR3 sequence (DNA): TGCGCCAGCAGCGTACGACAGGGGAAGGGCGAGCAGTACTTC. Its translation: CASSVRQGKGEQYF.

The chain is built from TRBV5-1 and TRBJ2-1; D gene ambiguous. Looked up from germline, CDR1 is SGHRS and CDR2 is YFSETQ. V dropped 1 base and J dropped 5 bases, with 13 bases sitting between them. The CDR3 sequence is 15 residues long. CDR3 in DNA: TGCGCCAGCAGCTTGAACCTTTTACCTAACAATGAGCAGTTCTTC. Residues: CASSLNLLPNNEQFF.

The rearrangement uses TRBV5-1 and TRBJ2-1; 10 bases agree with TRBD1. The germline gives CDR1 SGHRS, CDR2 YFSETQ. After removal of 1 base from V and 9 bases from J, the junction contained 4 bases not matched to a gene. The CDR3 length is 14 residues. Written as DNA, the CDR3 is TGCGCCAGCAGCTTGCGACAGGGGGCGGGTGAGCAGTTCTTC. Protein product: CASSLRQGAGEQFF.

J is TRBJ2-1 and V is TRBV7-2, with D possibly TRBD2 on 6 matching bases. CDR1 and CDR2 from the germline V gene are SGHTA and FQGNSA. The CDR3 has 15 residues. Trimming cost V 5 bases and J 0 bases, with 11 bases left between them. The CDR3 coding sequence is TGTGCCAGCAGCCGGGACTCCAGCTCCTACAATGAGCAGTTCTTC. It is translated as CASSRDSSSYNEQFF.

The CDR3 here is CSVQGQGLDQPQHF. In nucleotides, the CDR3 is TGCAGCGTTCAGGGACAGGGTTTAGATCAGCCCCAGCATTTT. The chain is built from TRBV29-1 and TRBJ1-5; 9 positions match TRBD1. After removal of 5 bases from V and 5 bases from J, the junction contained 7 bases not matched to a gene. Germline V gives CDR1 SQVTM, CDR2 ANQGSEA. This CDR3 has 14 amino acids.

This chain uses TRBV6-1 with TRBJ1-3; maybe TRBD1 (5 bases). Trimming took off 2 bases at V and 4 bases at J, with 12 bases between the two ends. Germline CDR1 MNHNS, CDR2 SASEGT. This CDR3 is built from 15 residues. The CDR3 DNA follows: TGTGCCAGCAGTGAAACGGGGGTCGGGGGAAACACCATATATTTT. Residues: CASSETGVGGNTIYF.

This rearrangement joins TRBV5-6 to TRBJ2-7, with D possibly TRBD1 on 5 matching bases. Germline CDR1 reads SGHDT; CDR2 reads YYEEEE. The germline V and J ends were trimmed by 1 base and 0 bases, with 14 bases remaining between them. This CDR3 comprises 16 residues. In nucleotides, the CDR3 is TGTGCCAGCAGCTTGATTTTCCAGGGTTCCTCCTACGAGCAGTACTTC. Translated: CASSLIFQGSSYEQYF.

This clone was seen more than once but under ten times. The J gene is TRBJ1-1, the V gene TRBV5-1; D is ambiguous. The CDR3 extends over 15 amino acids. The V gene's germline CDR1 is SGHRS and CDR2 YFSETQ. V was pared by 0 bases and J by 2 bases, with 11 bases between. The CDR3 reads CASSLAQAVNTEAFF. CDR3 bases: TGCGCCAGCAGCTTGGCCCAGGCCGTAAACACTGAAGCTTTCTTT. Looking up the rest from reference TRBV5-1 and TRBJ1-1 gives the full variable domain: KAGVTQTPRYLIKTRGQQVTLSCSPISGHRSVSWYQQTPGQGLQFLFEYFSETQRNKGNFPGRFSGRQFSNSRSEMNVSTLELGDSALYLCASSLAQAVNTEAFFGQGTRLTVV.

The J gene is TRBJ1-1, the V gene TRBV25-1; 9 nucleotides line up with TRBD1. V lost 1 base to trimming and J lost 5 bases; unmatched junction nucleotides: 8. Per germline, CDR1 MGHDK and CDR2 SYGVNS. The length of the CDR3 is 16 residues. DNA of the CDR3: TGTGCCAGCAGTGAATTCGGGGGGACAGGGAGGACTGAAGCTTTCTTT. Protein: CASSEFGGTGRTEAFF.

The chain is built from TRBV6-5 and TRBJ1-1, with D uncertain. Trimming cost V 1 base and J 10 bases, with 13 bases left between them. Germline CDR1 MNHEY, CDR2 SVGAGI. The CDR3 has 13 residues. CDR3 in amino acids: CASSYLHTGRAFF. The CDR3 coding sequence is TGTGCCAGCAGTTACTTACACACGGGGAGAGCTTTCTTT.

This chain connects TRBV11-1 to TRBJ2-1; tentatively, D is TRBD1 (6 bases). The CDR3 runs 15 residues. From germline, CDR1 is SGHAT and CDR2 FQDESV (reference sequence). V was cut by 4 bases and J by 11 bases, with 21 bases left in between. The CDR3 spells CASSSYRVGVKKQFF. CDR3 coding DNA: TGTGCCAGCAGCTCCTACAGGGTAGGTGTGAAAAAGCAGTTCTTC.

This chain joins TRBV7-8 and TRBJ2-1, with 12 bases identical to TRBD2. This CDR3 is 19 amino acids long. Germline assignment: CDR1 SGHVS and CDR2 FQNEAQ. J lost 10 bases, V lost 4 bases, and 20 bases had no gene match. This CDR3 is CASSSRDTYLAGGPREQFF. In DNA, the CDR3 is TGTGCCAGCAGCTCCCGGGACACCTACCTAGCGGGAGGGCCGAGGGAGCAGTTCTTC.

This chain uses TRBV4-1 with TRBJ2-3, with 11 bases that match TRBD2. The CDR3 consists of 16 residues. Trimming took 3 bases from V and 0 from J; bases not matched to a gene: 2. The germline CDR1 and CDR2 sequences are MGHRA and YSYEKL. CDR3 protein: CASSQRLAGSTDTQYF. As DNA, the CDR3 is TGCGCCAGCAGCCAGAGACTAGCGGGAAGCACAGATACGCAGTATTTT.

This CDR3 reads CASSYPGTSGHEQFF. For the CDR3, the DNA is TGTGCCAGCAGTTATCCCGGGACTAGCGGCCATGAGCAGTTCTTC. V gene TRBV6-5 combines with J gene TRBJ2-1; 11 nucleotides match TRBD2. This CDR3 has 15 residues. The germline gives CDR1 MNHEY, CDR2 SVGAGI. Trimming at V came to 3 bases and at J to 8 bases, leaving 6 bases not matched to a gene.

This chain uses TRBV10-3 with TRBJ2-1; 12 bases fit TRBD2. The J segment lost 7 bases and the V segment lost 2 bases, leaving 6 bases of the junction unmatched. Germline values: CDR1 ENHRY, CDR2 SYGVKD. The CDR3 contains 16 residues. Here the CDR3 reads CAISEIPTSGSNEQFF. The CDR3, as DNA: TGTGCCATCAGTGAGATACCGACTAGCGGGAGTAATGAGCAGTTCTTC.

The V gene is TRBV16, the J gene TRBJ2-7; possible D gene TRBD2, 5 bases. Germline CDR1 and CDR2: KGHSY and FQNENV. The germline V and J ends were trimmed by 1 base and 5 bases, with 15 bases remaining between them. The length of the CDR3 is 15 residues. Here the CDR3 DNA reads TGTGCCAGCAGCCAATTAGGAGCCCAAGCGGACGAGCAGTACTTC. Protein sequence: CASSQLGAQADEQYF.

The chain couples TRBV11-2 to TRBJ2-7; D might be TRBD1 (6 bases). This CDR3 has 12 residues. Germline V CDR1 and CDR2: SGHAT, FQNNGV. Trimming cost V 5 bases and J 8 bases, with 13 bases left between them. The CDR3 nucleotides read TGTGCCAGCAGCCCCGACAGGACGCAGCAGTACTTC. This codes for CASSPDRTQQYF.

Comment on this clone: Mismatch with germline at one junction end may stem from a read error. Different DNA sequences within this sample yield the same CDR3. V is TRBV2 and J is TRBJ1-1, with a tentative D call TRBD1 (5 bases). The CDR3 is 14 amino acids. The V gene's germline CDR1 is SNHLY and CDR2 FYNNEI. CDR3 DNA: TGTGCCAGCAGTCCAGGGAATCTGAATACTGAAGCTTTCTTT. This sequence encodes CASSPGNLNTEAFF.

The rearrangement uses TRBV11-2 and TRBJ2-7, with D uncertain. CDR3 length: 15 amino acids. Germline loops: CDR1 SGHAT, CDR2 FQNNGV. V lost 5 bases, J lost 3 bases, and 17 bases lay in between. In DNA form, the CDR3 reads TGTGCCAGCAGCCGCGGCACTTCACCTTTCTACGAGCAGTACTTC. Amino acid sequence: CASSRGTSPFYEQYF.

The V and J genes are TRBV7-9 and TRBJ1-5; 10 nucleotides align to TRBD1. This CDR3 contains 15 residues. Per the germline V gene, CDR1 is SEHNR and CDR2 is FQNEAQ (reference sequence). The V gene end was trimmed by 7 bases and the J gene end by 7 bases; junction bases not matched to a gene: 10. The CDR3: CASTDGQGVFQPQHF. The CDR3 DNA follows: TGTGCCAGCACGGACGGACAGGGGGTGTTCCAGCCCCAGCATTTT.

The chain joins TRBV5-4 to TRBJ2-7, with 9 bases aligning to TRBD2. This CDR3 has 13 amino acids. CDR1 and CDR2 from the germline V gene are SGHNT and YYREEE (reference sequence). Trimming at V came to 5 bases and at J to 5 bases, leaving 5 bases not matched to a gene. The CDR3 nucleotides read TGTGCCAGCAGTATCGCTAGCGGGAACGAGCAGTACTTC. The encoded protein is CASSIASGNEQYF.

Only a few counts were recorded for this clone. The V gene is TRBV6-6, the J gene TRBJ1-1; D call uncertain. V shed 7 bases and J shed 2 bases, with 14 bases lying between them. Looked up from germline, CDR1 is MNHNY and CDR2 is SVGAGI (reference sequence). The CDR3 runs to 14 residues. CDR3 sequence reads: CASTPEGTNTEAFF. CDR3 in DNA: TGTGCCAGCACCCCAGAGGGAACTAACACTGAAGCTTTCTTT.

This chain uses TRBV5-6 with TRBJ2-3; D perhaps matches TRBD2 (7 bases). This CDR3 has 16 residues. The ends were cut back, 2 bases at V and 1 base at J, with 14 bases in the middle. Germline CDR1 and CDR2: SGHDT and YYEEEE. DNA of the CDR3: TGTGCCAGCAGCTTCGGGGAGGGGGGTCGCACAGATACGCAGTATTTT. This sequence encodes CASSFGEGGRTDTQYF.